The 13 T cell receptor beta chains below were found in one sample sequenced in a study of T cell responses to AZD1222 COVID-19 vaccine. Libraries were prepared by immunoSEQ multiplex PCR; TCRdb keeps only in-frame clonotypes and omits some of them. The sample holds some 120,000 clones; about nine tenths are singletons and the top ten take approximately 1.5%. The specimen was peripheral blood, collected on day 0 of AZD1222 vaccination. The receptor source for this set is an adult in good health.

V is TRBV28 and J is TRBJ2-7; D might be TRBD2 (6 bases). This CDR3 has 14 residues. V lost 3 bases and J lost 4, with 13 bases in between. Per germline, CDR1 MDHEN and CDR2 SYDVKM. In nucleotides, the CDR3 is TGTGCCAGCAGTTTGGGGGGAGGATTTTACGAGCAGTACTTC. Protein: CASSLGGGFYEQYF.

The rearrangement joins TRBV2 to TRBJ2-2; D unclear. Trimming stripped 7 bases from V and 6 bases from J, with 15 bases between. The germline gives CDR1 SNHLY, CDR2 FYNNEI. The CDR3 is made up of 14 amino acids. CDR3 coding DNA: TGTGCCAGCACCCCGGTGGGGATTGCCGGGGAGCTGTTTTTT. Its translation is CASTPVGIAGELFF.

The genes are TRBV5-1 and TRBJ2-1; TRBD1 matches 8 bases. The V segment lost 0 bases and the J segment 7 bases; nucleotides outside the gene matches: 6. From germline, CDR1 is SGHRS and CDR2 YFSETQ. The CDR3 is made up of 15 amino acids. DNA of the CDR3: TGCGCCAGCAGCTTGGCCCCGGGACAGGAGAATGAGCAGTTCTTC. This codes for CASSLAPGQENEQFF. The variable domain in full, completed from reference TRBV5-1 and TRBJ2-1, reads KAGVTQTPRYLIKTRGQQVTLSCSPISGHRSVSWYQQTPGQGLQFLFEYFSETQRNKGNFPGRFSGRQFSNSRSEMNVSTLELGDSALYLCASSLAPGQENEQFFGPGTRLTVL.

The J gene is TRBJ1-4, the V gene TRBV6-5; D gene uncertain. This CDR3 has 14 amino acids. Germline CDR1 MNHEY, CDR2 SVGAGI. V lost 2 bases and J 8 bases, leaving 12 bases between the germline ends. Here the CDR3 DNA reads TGTGCCAGCAGTTACAGACTGGGAGCGGAAAAACTGTTTTTT. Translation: CASSYRLGAEKLFF.

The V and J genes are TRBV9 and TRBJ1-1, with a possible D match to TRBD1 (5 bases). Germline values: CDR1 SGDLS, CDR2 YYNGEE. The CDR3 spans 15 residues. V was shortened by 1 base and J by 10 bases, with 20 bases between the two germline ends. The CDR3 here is CASSVLQGSVDGAFF. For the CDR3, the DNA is TGTGCCAGCAGCGTACTCCAGGGTAGCGTGGATGGAGCTTTCTTT.

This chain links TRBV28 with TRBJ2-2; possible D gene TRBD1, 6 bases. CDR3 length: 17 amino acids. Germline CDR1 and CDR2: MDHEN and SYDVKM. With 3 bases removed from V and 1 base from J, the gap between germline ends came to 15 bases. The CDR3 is CASSFLARGQNTGELFF. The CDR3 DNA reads TGTGCCAGCAGTTTCCTTGCTCGGGGACAGAACACCGGGGAGCTGTTTTTT.

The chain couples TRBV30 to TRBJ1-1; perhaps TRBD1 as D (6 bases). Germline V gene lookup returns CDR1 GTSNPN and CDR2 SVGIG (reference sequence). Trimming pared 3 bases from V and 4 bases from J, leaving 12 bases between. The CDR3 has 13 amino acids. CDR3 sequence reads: CAWRRQGGTEAFF. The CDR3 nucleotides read TGTGCCTGGAGGCGACAAGGGGGCACTGAAGCTTTCTTT.

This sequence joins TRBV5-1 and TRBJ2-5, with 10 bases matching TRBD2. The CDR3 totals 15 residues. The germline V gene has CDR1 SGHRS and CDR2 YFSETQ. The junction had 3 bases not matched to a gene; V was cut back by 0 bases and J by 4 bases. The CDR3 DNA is TGCGCCAGCAGCTTGGGACTAGCGGGTACAGAGACCCAGTACTTC. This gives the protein CASSLGLAGTETQYF.

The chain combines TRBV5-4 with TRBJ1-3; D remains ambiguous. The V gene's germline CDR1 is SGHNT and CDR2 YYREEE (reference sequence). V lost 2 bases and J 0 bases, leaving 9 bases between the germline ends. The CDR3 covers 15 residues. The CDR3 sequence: CASSLGSGSGNTIYF. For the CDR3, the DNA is TGTGCCAGCAGCTTAGGTTCGGGCTCTGGAAACACCATATATTTT.

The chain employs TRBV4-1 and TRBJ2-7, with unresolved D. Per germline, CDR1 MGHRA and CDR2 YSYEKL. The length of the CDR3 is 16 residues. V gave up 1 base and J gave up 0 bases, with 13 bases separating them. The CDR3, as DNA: TGCGCCAGCAGCCAAGGGTTCAGGAGAAGCTCCTACGAGCAGTACTTC. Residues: CASSQGFRRSSYEQYF.

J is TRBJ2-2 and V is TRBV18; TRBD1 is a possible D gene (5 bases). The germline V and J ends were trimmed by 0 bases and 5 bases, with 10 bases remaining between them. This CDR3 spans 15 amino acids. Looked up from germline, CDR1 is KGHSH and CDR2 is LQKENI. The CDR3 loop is CASSPPLGATGELFF. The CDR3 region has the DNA TGTGCCAGCTCACCACCGTTAGGGGCGACCGGGGAGCTGTTTTTT.

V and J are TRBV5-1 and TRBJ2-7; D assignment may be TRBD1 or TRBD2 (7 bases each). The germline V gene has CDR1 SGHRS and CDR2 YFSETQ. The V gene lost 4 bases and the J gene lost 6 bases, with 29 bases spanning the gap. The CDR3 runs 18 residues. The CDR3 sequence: CASSPQLQGGLGAREQYF. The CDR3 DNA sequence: TGCGCCAGCAGCCCTCAACTTCAGGGGGGGCTGGGTGCTCGCGAGCAGTACTTC.

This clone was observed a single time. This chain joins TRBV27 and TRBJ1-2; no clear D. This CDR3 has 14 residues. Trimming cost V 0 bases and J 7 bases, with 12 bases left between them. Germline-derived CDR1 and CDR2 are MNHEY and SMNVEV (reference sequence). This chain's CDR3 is CASSLSWGTGGYTF. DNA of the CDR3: TGTGCCAGCAGTTTATCATGGGGAACCGGTGGCTACACCTTC.